The next 5 T cell receptor beta chains were all read from a single sample in a study of cytomegalovirus exposure and HLA in healthy donors. It was with 60 Vbeta and 13 Jbeta primers that the PCR ran. Here immunoSEQ multiplex PCR was the method, and the copy in TCRdb shows in-frame clones only, minus some. The sample contains 70,000 to 95,000 clones, 75% to 85% of which appear only once. Sequenced sample: PBMCs. The source of these receptors is a man between 18 and 35 years old in good health and CMV-seronegative.

The chain couples TRBV5-1 to TRBJ1-6, with TRBD1 as a possible D gene (5 bases). The ends were cut back, 1 base at V and 8 bases at J, with 13 bases in the middle. This CDR3 is 15 amino acids long. In germline, CDR1 is SGHRS, CDR2 YFSETQ. CDR3 region: CASSLNGDWDSPLHF. The CDR3 DNA reads TGCGCCAGCAGCTTGAACGGGGACTGGGATTCACCCCTCCACTTT. Full variable domain (missing parts from reference TRBV5-1 and TRBJ1-6): KAGVTQTPRYLIKTRGQQVTLSCSPISGHRSVSWYQQTPGQGLQFLFEYFSETQRNKGNFPGRFSGRQFSNSRSEMNVSTLELGDSALYLCASSLNGDWDSPLHFGNGTRLTVT.

The CDR3 coding sequence is TGCGCCAGCAGCCCCACGGGGGCTGGAAACACCATATATTTT. Its protein product is CASSPTGAGNTIYF. The chain has TRBV5-1 and TRBJ1-3, with a weak D call TRBD1 (5 bases). Germline CDR1 reads SGHRS; CDR2 reads YFSETQ. The CDR3 length is 14 residues. The germline V and J ends were trimmed by 4 bases and 2 bases, with 10 bases remaining between them.

The V and J genes are TRBV5-4 and TRBJ2-7; TRBD1 matches at 10 bases. The CDR3 extends over 16 amino acids. Germline-derived CDR1 and CDR2 are SGHNT and YYREEE (reference sequence). Trimming removed 0 bases from V and 5 bases from J; junction bases left unmatched: 8. CDR3: CASSLDGGQGFNEQYF. The CDR3, as DNA: TGTGCCAGCAGCTTGGACGGGGGACAGGGGTTTAACGAGCAGTACTTC.

V usage is TRBV6-1 and J usage is TRBJ1-1, with 8 nucleotides matching TRBD1. This CDR3 comprises 14 residues. The V and J ends lost 10 bases and 1 base, in that order; junction bases with no gene match: 8. The germline V gene encodes CDR1 MNHNS and CDR2 SASEGT. CDR3 DNA: TGTGCCAACGGACAGGGTCCGGGGAACACTGAAGCTTTCTTT. It encodes CANGQGPGNTEAFF.

V usage is TRBV27 and J usage is TRBJ1-5, with TRBD1 matching over 9 bases. V was pared by 3 bases and J by 7 bases, with 7 bases of the junction left unmatched. The CDR3 is 15 amino acids. Looked up from germline, CDR1 is MNHEY and CDR2 is SMNVEV (reference sequence). The CDR3 reads CASSFGTGWGQPQHF. The CDR3 region has the DNA TGTGCCAGCAGTTTTGGGACAGGGTGGGGGCAGCCCCAGCATTTT.